The entry below gives a single TCR beta chain sequence along with its context. This CDR3 contains 14 residues. Germline V gene sequence: CDR1 MNHEY, CDR2 SMNVEV (reference sequence). With 3 bases removed from V and 3 bases from J, the gap between germline ends came to 9 bases. The data stem from a study of technical replicates of blood from a handful of donors. The assay was immunoSEQ multiplex PCR, and TCRdb's table has in-frame clones only and misses some. The table has approximately 74,000 clones, around 90% seen once. This clonotype was obtained from a human donor in good health. Some clones in this sample may be carry-over from other donors' samples. The J gene is TRBJ1-3, the V gene TRBV27, with a possible D match to TRBD1 (6 bases). The specimen sequenced was PBMCs. CDR3 sequence reads: CASSFRGNGNTIYF. In DNA, the CDR3 is TGTGCCAGCAGTTTCAGGGGAAATGGAAACACCATATATTTT.